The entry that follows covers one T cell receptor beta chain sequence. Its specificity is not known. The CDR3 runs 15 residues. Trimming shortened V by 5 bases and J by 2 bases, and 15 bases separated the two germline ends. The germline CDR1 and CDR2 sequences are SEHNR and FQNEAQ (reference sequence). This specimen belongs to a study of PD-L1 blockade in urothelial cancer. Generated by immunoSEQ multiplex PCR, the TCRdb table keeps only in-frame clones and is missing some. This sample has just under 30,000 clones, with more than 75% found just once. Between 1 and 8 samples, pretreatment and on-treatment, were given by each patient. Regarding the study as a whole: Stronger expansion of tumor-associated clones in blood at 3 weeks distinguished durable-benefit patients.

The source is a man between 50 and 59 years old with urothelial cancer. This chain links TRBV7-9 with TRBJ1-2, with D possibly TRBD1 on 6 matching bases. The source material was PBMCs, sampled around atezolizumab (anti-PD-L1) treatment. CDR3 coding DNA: TGTGCCAGCAGCCCCGTGGGACAACCCAACTATGGCTACACCTTC. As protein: CASSPVGQPNYGYTF.